The 26 T cell receptor beta chains listed next were all sequenced from one sample in a study of blood T cell repertoires in COVID-19. Profiling relied on immunoSEQ multiplex PCR, and the TCRdb table lists in-frame clones only, not all of them. The data hold around 140,000 clones, with over 70% observed a single time. The sample was peripheral blood. Receptors originate from a man aged 45-60 years with active COVID-19.

The rearrangement joins TRBV13 to TRBJ1-1; D is unclear. The germline V gene has CDR1 PRHDT and CDR2 FYEKMQ (reference sequence). The CDR3 loop spans 14 amino acids. Trimming pared 5 bases from V and 2 bases from J, leaving 12 bases between. In DNA form, the CDR3 reads TGTGCCAGCAGCCCACCGGGTTACAACACTGAAGCTTTCTTT. Amino acids: CASSPPGYNTEAFF. Filled out from reference TRBV13 and TRBJ1-1, the complete variable domain reads AAGVIQSPRHLIKEKRETATLKCYPIPRHDTVYWYQQGPGQDPQFLISFYEKMQSDKGSIPDRFSAQQFSDYHSELNMSSLELGDSALYFCASSPPGYNTEAFFGQGTRLTVV.

DNA of the CDR3: TGTGCCAGCAGTCCTACCACAGGAATCCAGGGATTGAACACTGAAGCTTTCTTT. This sequence encodes CASSPTTGIQGLNTEAFF. V and J are TRBV2 and TRBJ1-1; tentative D call: TRBD1 (5 bases). CDR1 and CDR2 (germline): SNHLY, FYNNEI. Trimming shortened V by 5 bases and J by 0 bases, and 22 bases separated the two germline ends. The CDR3 has 18 amino acids.

The V call is TRBV15, the J call TRBJ1-6; 9 bases fit TRBD1. Losses at the gene ends were 5 bases for V and 5 bases for J; bases not matched to a gene: 7. CDR3 length equals 16 residues. Germline lookup yields CDR1 LNHNV and CDR2 YYDKDF (reference sequence). The CDR3 is CATSRGGTGNNSPLHF. CDR3 DNA: TGTGCCACCAGCCGGGGTGGGACAGGGAATAATTCACCCCTCCACTTT.

This chain connects TRBV7-2 to TRBJ1-4; 8 bases map to TRBD1. The V gene's germline CDR1 is SGHTA and CDR2 FQGNSA. Germline trimming cut 1 base from V and 4 bases from J; bases unmatched to any gene: 2. The CDR3 is made up of 15 amino acids. The CDR3 is CASSLGRGLNEKLFF. In DNA, the CDR3 is TGTGCCAGCAGCTTAGGCAGGGGGCTTAATGAAAAACTGTTTTTT.

This chain uses TRBV2 with TRBJ2-7; 10 bases match TRBD2. Germline CDR1 SNHLY, CDR2 FYNNEI. V dropped 6 bases and J dropped 6; count of bases not matched to a gene: 20. The CDR3 runs 18 residues. The CDR3 sequence: CASRPLLAGAAPGAEQYF. The CDR3 nucleotides read TGTGCCAGCAGACCACTCCTAGCGGGGGCTGCCCCGGGGGCCGAGCAGTACTTC.

The rearrangement joins TRBV7-9 to TRBJ1-4, with 10 bases matching TRBD1. The trim removed 4 bases at V and 7 bases at J, leaving 6 bases unmatched. CDR3 length: 15 residues. The germline gives CDR1 SEHNR, CDR2 FQNEAQ (reference sequence). For the CDR3, the DNA is TGTGCCAGCAGCTCGACAGGGGGCGCGGGTGAAAAACTGTTTTTT. It is translated as CASSSTGGAGEKLFF. The full variable domain, in which reference TRBV7-9 and TRBJ1-4 provide the parts outside the CDR3, is DTGVSQNPRHKITKRGQNVTFRCDPISEHNRLYWYRQTLGQGPEFLTYFQNEAQLEKSRLLSDRFSAERPKGSFSTLEIQRTEQGDSAMYLCASSSTGGAGEKLFFGSGTQLSVL.

The chain employs TRBV6-1 and TRBJ2-7, with 13 bases lining up with TRBD2. This CDR3 is 18 amino acids long. The germline V gene encodes CDR1 MNHNS and CDR2 SASEGT. V dropped 4 bases and J dropped 0; count of bases not matched to a gene: 9. CDR3 nucleotide sequence: TGTGCCAGCAGTGCTCGACTAGCGGGGGGTCCGAGCTCCTACGAGCAGTACTTC. It translates to CASSARLAGGPSSYEQYF.

This clone was recorded once. The V gene is TRBV2, the J gene TRBJ2-5; 9 bases line up with TRBD2. Per the germline V gene, CDR1 is SNHLY and CDR2 is FYNNEI. The CDR3 consists of 16 residues. Trimming removed 1 base from V and 4 bases from J; junction bases left unmatched: 7. In nucleotides, the CDR3 is TGTGCCAGCAGTGAAGTTAGGAGCGGGGGGCTAGAGACCCAGTACTTC. Translated, it gives CASSEVRSGGLETQYF.

This rearrangement joins TRBV19 to TRBJ1-1; D gene uncertain. Germline lookup yields CDR1 LNHDA and CDR2 SQIVND (reference sequence). This CDR3 comprises 13 residues. The V and J ends lost 3 bases and 1 base respectively, with 6 bases between them. For the CDR3, the DNA is TGTGCCAGTAGTATTTACGGGAACACTGAAGCTTTCTTT. Protein sequence: CASSIYGNTEAFF.

The V gene is TRBV2, the J gene TRBJ1-1; TRBD1 matches 7 bases. The CDR3 has 15 residues. Losses at the gene ends were 6 bases for V and 0 bases for J; bases not matched to a gene: 7. Germline CDR1 reads SNHLY; CDR2 reads FYNNEI. Written as DNA, the CDR3 is TGTGCCAGCAGCAAAAGACAGGGTATGAACACTGAAGCTTTCTTT. It is translated as CASSKRQGMNTEAFF.

V is TRBV29-1 and J is TRBJ2-1; 8 bases are a match to TRBD2. In germline, CDR1 is SQVTM, CDR2 ANQGSEA. The V segment lost 5 bases and the J segment 6 bases; nucleotides outside the gene matches: 6. The CDR3 is made up of 13 amino acids. The CDR3 loop reads CSVFRGGPNEQFF. DNA of the CDR3: TGCAGCGTTTTTCGCGGGGGGCCCAATGAGCAGTTCTTC.

This chain links TRBV13 with TRBJ1-1; 7 bases agree with TRBD1. Germline V CDR1 and CDR2: PRHDT, FYEKMQ (reference sequence). The J segment lost 1 base and the V segment lost 4 bases, leaving 3 bases of the junction unmatched. The CDR3 sequence is 14 residues long. The CDR3 DNA reads TGTGCCAGCAGCTCTTCAGGGGGGAACACTGAAGCTTTCTTT. It specifies CASSSSGGNTEAFF. The whole variable domain, filled in from reference TRBV13 and TRBJ1-1, reads AAGVIQSPRHLIKEKRETATLKCYPIPRHDTVYWYQQGPGQDPQFLISFYEKMQSDKGSIPDRFSAQQFSDYHSELNMSSLELGDSALYFCASSSSGGNTEAFFGQGTRLTVV.

This clone occurred many times. The chain joins TRBV30 to TRBJ2-1; 8 bases fit TRBD2. Per the germline V gene, CDR1 is GTSNPN and CDR2 is SVGIG (reference sequence). The CDR3 sequence is 18 residues long. V lost 1 base, J lost 8 bases, and 19 bases stayed unmatched. The CDR3 spells CAWSAGYPGGGGIDEQFF. The CDR3 DNA is TGTGCCTGGAGTGCAGGTTATCCTGGGGGCGGGGGGATCGATGAGCAGTTCTTC.

J is TRBJ1-2 and V is TRBV28; a possible D gene is TRBD1 (6 bases). CDR1 is MDHEN and CDR2 is SYDVKM in the germline V gene. The CDR3 covers 14 residues. V was pared by 3 bases and J by 4 bases, with 12 bases between. CDR3 in DNA: TGTGCCAGCAGTTTGGGGGCCGCGGTCTATGGCTACACCTTC. Amino acid sequence: CASSLGAAVYGYTF.

V and J are TRBV2 and TRBJ2-2; D is undetermined. Germline CDR1 SNHLY, CDR2 FYNNEI. Trimming removed 6 bases at V and 0 bases at J, with 11 bases between. The CDR3 loop spans 15 amino acids. The CDR3 DNA reads as TGTGCCAGCAGGATTAGCCAATCGAACACCGGGGAGCTGTTTTTT. As protein: CASRISQSNTGELFF.

This chain uses TRBV6-5 with TRBJ1-1, with D perhaps matching TRBD1 (6 bases). Trimming stripped 10 bases from V and 0 bases from J, with 15 bases between. Germline V CDR1 and CDR2: MNHEY, SVGAGI. This CDR3 contains 14 residues. The CDR3 coding sequence is TGTGCCACCATACCCCACAGGGTGAACACTGAAGCTTTCTTT. Protein sequence: CATIPHRVNTEAFF.

Only a few counts were recorded for this clone. This chain links TRBV5-4 with TRBJ2-7; possible D gene TRBD1, 6 bases. The CDR3 is made up of 12 amino acids. V lost 4 bases, J lost 3 bases, and 8 bases lay in between. CDR1 is SGHNT, CDR2 YYREEE, per germline (reference sequence). The CDR3 sequence is CASSKDSYEQYF. The CDR3 coding sequence is TGTGCCAGCAGCAAGGACAGCTACGAGCAGTACTTC. The full variable domain, in which reference TRBV5-4 and TRBJ2-7 provide the parts outside the CDR3, is ETGVTQSPTHLIKTRGQQVTLRCSSQSGHNTVSWYQQALGQGPQFIFQYYREEENGRGNFPPRFSGLQFPNYSSELNVNALELDDSALYLCASSKDSYEQYFGPGTRLTVT.

This chain uses TRBV28 with TRBJ2-7, with a possible D match to TRBD1 (6 bases). Per germline, CDR1 MDHEN and CDR2 SYDVKM. This CDR3 has 13 residues. V was cut by 4 bases and J by 2 bases, with 9 bases left in between. CDR3: CASSWQGTYEQYF. The CDR3 nucleotides are TGTGCCAGCAGTTGGCAGGGGACCTACGAGCAGTACTTC.

The CDR3, as DNA: TGTGCCAGCAGCCTAGATGGGGGGTGGTTGTTCTTC. Translated: CASSLDGGWLFF. V is TRBV13 and J is TRBJ2-1, with D possibly TRBD2 on 6 matching bases. This CDR3 has 12 residues. The ends were cut back, 5 bases at V and 15 bases at J, with 17 bases in the middle. Germline V gives CDR1 PRHDT, CDR2 FYEKMQ (reference sequence).

CDR3 amino acids: CASSQEGWRGGMSYGYTF. For the CDR3, the DNA is TGTGCCAGCAGCCAAGAAGGGTGGCGCGGGGGGATGAGCTATGGCTACACCTTC. This chain connects TRBV3-1 (or the pseudogene TRBV3-2) to TRBJ1-2; maybe TRBD1 (5 bases). Germline CDR1 reads LGHDT; CDR2 reads YNNKEL (reference sequence). This CDR3 has 18 amino acids. V was pared by 0 bases and J by 4 bases, with 21 bases between.

This sequence joins TRBV13 and TRBJ2-5, with D unclear. V was cut by 5 bases and J by 5 bases, with 9 bases left in between. Germline V gene sequence: CDR1 PRHDT, CDR2 FYEKMQ (reference sequence). This CDR3 contains 12 residues. CDR3 coding DNA: TGTGCCAGCAGCGCTTCGGTGGAGACCCAGTACTTC. Translation: CASSASVETQYF.

J is TRBJ1-2 and V is TRBV6-5; a possible D gene is TRBD1 (6 bases). V was shortened by 8 bases and J by 9 bases, with 10 bases between the two germline ends. CDR3 size: 10 residues. Germline loops: CDR1 MNHEY, CDR2 SVGAGI. The CDR3 nucleotides read TGTGCCAGCCACAGGGAACGCTACACCTTC. Encoded protein: CASHRERYTF.

This clone came up once. The CDR3 region has the DNA TGCGCCAGCAGCGCGGGACAGGGTGCCACCGGGGAGCTGTTTTTT. Translated, it gives CASSAGQGATGELFF. The chain links TRBV5-1 to TRBJ2-2; 9 bases agree with TRBD1. Trimming removed 4 bases from V and 4 bases from J; junction bases left unmatched: 5. The CDR3 spans 15 residues. Germline CDR1 and CDR2: SGHRS and YFSETQ.

The chain uses TRBV20-1 and TRBJ2-7, with 11 positions matching TRBD1. Germline trimming cut 3 bases from V and 4 bases from J; bases unmatched to any gene: 8. CDR1 and CDR2 from the germline V gene are DFQATT and SNEGSKA (reference sequence). The CDR3 extends over 15 amino acids. The CDR3 nucleotides are TGCAGTGCTAGTCACCCCGGGACAGGGGGTTACGAGCAGTACTTC. The encoded protein is CSASHPGTGGYEQYF.

This clone was observed a few times. The rearrangement uses TRBV4-2 and TRBJ2-4; 11 nucleotides align to TRBD2. The J segment lost 7 bases and the V segment lost 0 bases, leaving 8 bases of the junction unmatched. The CDR3 is 17 residues long. Germline V gene lookup returns CDR1 LGHNA and CDR2 YNFKEQ. As DNA, the CDR3 is TGTGCCAGCAGCCAAGATTTTCTAGCGGGGGGTGTGAACATTCAGTACTTC. The encoded protein is CASSQDFLAGGVNIQYF.

This clone was counted a few times. The CDR3 DNA sequence: TGCGCCAGCAGCCTGAGACAGGGTTCTCCTTTGAACACCGGGGAGCTGTTTTTT. It specifies CASSLRQGSPLNTGELFF. The chain links TRBV4-1 to TRBJ2-2; 7 bases fit TRBD1. This CDR3 contains 18 residues. V was pared by 4 bases and J by 1 base, with 12 bases of the junction left unmatched. Germline values: CDR1 MGHRA, CDR2 YSYEKL.